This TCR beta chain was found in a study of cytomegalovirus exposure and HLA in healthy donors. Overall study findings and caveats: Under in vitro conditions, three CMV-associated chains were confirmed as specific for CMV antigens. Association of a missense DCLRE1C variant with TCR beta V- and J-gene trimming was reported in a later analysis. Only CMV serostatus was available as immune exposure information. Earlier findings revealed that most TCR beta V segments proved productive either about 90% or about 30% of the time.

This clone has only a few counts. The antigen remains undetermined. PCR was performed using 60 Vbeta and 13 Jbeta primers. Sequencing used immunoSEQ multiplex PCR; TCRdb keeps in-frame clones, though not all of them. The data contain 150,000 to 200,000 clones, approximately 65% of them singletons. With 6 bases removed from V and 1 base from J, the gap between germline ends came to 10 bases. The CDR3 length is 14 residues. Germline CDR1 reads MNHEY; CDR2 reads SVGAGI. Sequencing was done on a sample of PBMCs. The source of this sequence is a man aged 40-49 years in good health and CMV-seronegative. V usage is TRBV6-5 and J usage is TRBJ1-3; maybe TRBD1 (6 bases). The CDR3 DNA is TGTGCCAGCAGGCGAGGGGGTTCTGGAAACACCATATATTTT. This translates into CASRRGGSGNTIYF.